Following are 27 T cell receptor beta chains from one sample sequenced in a study of T cell repertoires in cytomegalovirus infection. Antigens of these TCRs are unknown. TCRdb recomputed calls from the reads with MiXCR, one row per CDR3 protein. The sample holds 450,000 to 600,000 distinct CDR3 sequences, 30% to 40% seen once. The sample consisted of cultured PBMCs, taken from culture after CMV antigen stimulation. The source of these receptors is a human donor in good health (CMV status not recorded). Some clones in this sample may be carry-over from other donors' samples.

This clonotype came up a few times. V and J are TRBV7-2 and TRBJ2-5; D is perhaps TRBD1 (5 bases). V lost 5 bases, J lost 5 bases, and 21 bases lay in between. There are 16 residues in the CDR3. Germline lookup yields CDR1 SGHTA and CDR2 FQGNSA. The CDR3 DNA reads TGTGCCAGCAGCCCATTCCGACAGCCCGGTGGCGAGACCCAGTACTTC. This gives the protein CASSPFRQPGGETQYF.

In its sample, this clonotype was seen a few times. The chain couples TRBV14 to TRBJ2-1, with D uncertain. The CDR3 contains 12 residues. Germline assignment: CDR1 SGHDN and CDR2 FVKESK. V lost 5 bases to trimming and J lost 6 bases, with 8 bases between them. The CDR3 loop reads CASSDSSNEQFF. CDR3 nucleotide sequence: TGTGCCAGCAGCGACTCTAGCAATGAGCAGTTCTTC.

This clonotype was seen more than once but under ten times. This rearrangement joins TRBV19 to TRBJ2-1; TRBD2 is a possible D gene (5 bases). The CDR3 is made up of 15 amino acids. The germline gives CDR1 LNHDA, CDR2 SQIVND (reference sequence). V lost 3 bases and J 6 bases, leaving 15 bases between the germline ends. The CDR3 loop reads CASSMHLGLRNEQFF. As DNA, the CDR3 is TGTGCCAGTAGTATGCACCTCGGACTCCGCAATGAGCAGTTCTTC.

This clonotype appeared a few times. J is TRBJ1-4 and V is TRBV4-1, with 7 bases that match TRBD1. Germline loops: CDR1 MGHRA, CDR2 YSYEKL. V lost 5 bases to trimming and J lost 5 bases; unmatched junction nucleotides: 11. The length of the CDR3 is 16 residues. CDR3 protein: CASSIDRAARNEKLFF. The CDR3 DNA follows: TGCGCCAGCAGCATCGACAGGGCCGCCCGGAATGAAAAACTGTTTTTT.

This clonotype occurred a few times. The J gene is TRBJ1-1, the V gene TRBV5-1, with D unclear. This CDR3 comprises 13 residues. Germline CDR1 and CDR2: SGHRS and YFSETQ. Trimming stripped 3 bases from V and 8 bases from J, with 14 bases between. Here the CDR3 DNA reads TGCGCCAGCAGCTACCTCTCTGATGGAGAAGCTTTCTTT. Amino acids: CASSYLSDGEAFF.

The chain uses TRBV7-8 and TRBJ2-7; TRBD2 agrees at 11 bases. Germline trimming cut 1 base from V and 2 bases from J; bases unmatched to any gene: 10. The CDR3 runs 18 residues. Germline loops: CDR1 SGHVS, CDR2 FQNEAQ. CDR3: CASSLVFVAGGDTYEQYF. As DNA, the CDR3 is TGTGCCAGCAGCTTAGTATTCGTAGCGGGAGGGGATACCTACGAGCAGTACTTC.

The rearrangement uses TRBV10-3 and TRBJ1-1, with D tentatively TRBD1 (6 bases). V lost 2 bases and J 1 base, leaving 8 bases between the germline ends. CDR1 is ENHRY, CDR2 SYGVKD, per germline. The CDR3 contains 14 residues. The CDR3: CAISETGSNTEAFF. In DNA form, the CDR3 reads TGTGCCATCAGTGAGACAGGGTCGAACACTGAAGCTTTCTTT.

The gene calls are TRBV20-1 and TRBJ2-1; a weak D match, TRBD2 (6 bases). The V gene's germline CDR1 is DFQATT and CDR2 SNEGSKA (reference sequence). Trimming pared 7 bases from V and 6 bases from J, leaving 10 bases between. The length of the CDR3 is 11 residues. CDR3 coding DNA: TGCAGTGTGGAGGGGAGCAATGAGCAGTTCTTC. Its protein is CSVEGSNEQFF.

This clonotype was seen many times. The chain employs TRBV7-2 and TRBJ2-7, with 8 bases that match TRBD2. The CDR3 sequence is 14 residues long. Germline V gives CDR1 SGHTA, CDR2 FQGNSA. Trimming at V came to 4 bases and at J to 9 bases, leaving 11 bases not matched to a gene. As DNA, the CDR3 is TGTGCCAGCAGCTCCCGACTAGCGCCCCGCCGGCAGTACTTC. Its protein is CASSSRLAPRRQYF.

V gene TRBV5-1 combines with J gene TRBJ2-3; 7 nucleotides line up with TRBD2. The CDR3 spans 14 residues. The ends lost 4 bases at V and 6 bases at J; junction bases unmatched: 8. Germline CDR1 SGHRS, CDR2 YFSETQ. Here the CDR3 reads CASSTSGKGDTQYF. CDR3 DNA sequence: TGCGCCAGCAGCACCAGCGGGAAGGGCGATACGCAGTATTTT.

This sequence joins TRBV7-8 and TRBJ2-6; 8 nucleotides line up with TRBD2. CDR1 and CDR2 from the germline V gene are SGHVS and FQNEAQ. V shed 6 bases and J 2 bases; nucleotides not matched to a gene: 6. This CDR3 is built from 16 residues. CDR3 in amino acids: CASRLAGGAGANVLTF. CDR3 DNA sequence: TGTGCCAGCAGGCTAGCGGGCGGCGCTGGGGCCAACGTCCTGACTTTC.

V usage is TRBV19 and J usage is TRBJ1-1, with a possible D match to TRBD1 (5 bases). Germline-derived CDR1 and CDR2 are LNHDA and SQIVND (reference sequence). Trimming took off 3 bases at V and 11 bases at J, with 19 bases between the two ends. The CDR3 covers 14 residues. In DNA form, the CDR3 reads TGTGCCAGTAGTATCAGGGCAGATCCAGGACATGCTTTCTTT. It is translated as CASSIRADPGHAFF.

The V gene is TRBV3-1, the J gene TRBJ2-1, with D perhaps TRBD2 (6 bases). Germline CDR1 is LGHDT and CDR2 is YNNKEL (reference sequence). CDR3 length equals 16 residues. The germline V and J ends were trimmed by 2 bases and 1 base, with 12 bases remaining between them. The CDR3 reads CASSQTYGGSYNEQFF. As DNA, the CDR3 is TGTGCCAGCAGCCAAACCTATGGGGGGTCCTACAATGAGCAGTTCTTC.

V and J are TRBV24-1 and TRBJ2-7; 8 bases are shared with TRBD1. There are 18 residues in the CDR3. CDR1 and CDR2 from the germline V gene are KGHDR and SFDVKD. V trimming: 1 base; J trimming: 6 bases; junction bases outside the gene matches: 16. The CDR3 DNA follows: TGTGCCACCAGTGATTTCTTGACAGGGGCGTATGATGGGCGCGAGCAGTACGTC. Protein: CATSDFLTGAYDGREQYV.

J is TRBJ2-3 and V is TRBV7-6; 8 bases are a match to TRBD2. The CDR3 contains 15 residues. CDR1 and CDR2 (germline): SGHVS, FNYEAQ. Trimming removed 5 bases from V and 3 bases from J; junction bases left unmatched: 7. CDR3 DNA sequence: TGTGCCAGCAGCCCGGGACTAGTCGAAACAGATACGCAGTATTTT. This translates into CASSPGLVETDTQYF.

This chain links TRBV19 with TRBJ1-6; tentative D call: TRBD1 (5 bases). CDR1 LNHDA and CDR2 SQIVND come from the germline V gene (reference sequence). The CDR3 loop spans 14 amino acids. The germline V and J ends were trimmed by 3 bases and 4 bases, with 7 bases remaining between them. CDR3: CASSMAGYNSPLHF. Here the CDR3 DNA reads TGTGCCAGTAGTATGGCAGGGTATAATTCACCCCTCCACTTT.

The rearrangement uses TRBV5-5 and TRBJ1-1; D may be TRBD1 (5 bases). The CDR3 loop spans 15 amino acids. CDR1 SGHKS and CDR2 YYEKEE come from the germline V gene (reference sequence). With 4 bases removed from V and 4 bases from J, the gap between germline ends came to 17 bases. CDR3 in DNA: TGTGCCAGCAGCGATTTTTTCGGGGGTTCCACTGAAGCTTTCTTT. This codes for CASSDFFGGSTEAFF.

Notes on this clonotype: The junction differs from germline at one of its ends, possibly a read error. The rearrangement joins TRBV27 to TRBJ2-7, with 10 positions matching TRBD2. CDR1 is MNHEY and CDR2 is SMNVEV in the germline V gene (reference sequence). The CDR3 consists of 14 residues. CDR3 sequence: CASSFTSGNYERYF. In DNA form, the CDR3 reads TGTGCCAGCAGTTTCACTAGCGGGAACTACGAGCGGTACTTC.

This clonotype was counted only a few times. This CDR3 reads CASGSPTSGDEAYNEQFF. For the CDR3, the DNA is TGTGCTAGTGGTTCCCCGACTAGCGGCGACGAGGCCTACAATGAGCAGTTCTTC. The V call is TRBV12-5, the J call TRBJ2-1; TRBD2 aligns across 9 bases. The V and J ends lost 4 bases and 2 bases, in that order; junction bases with no gene match: 12. This CDR3 is built from 18 residues. Per the germline V gene, CDR1 is LGHNT and CDR2 is FRNRAP.

There are a few counts of this clonotype. The rearrangement links TRBV20-1 to TRBJ1-1; maybe TRBD1 (5 bases). CDR3 length: 13 amino acids. Trimming left V 6 bases short and J 6 bases short, with 17 bases between. CDR1 is DFQATT, CDR2 SNEGSKA, per germline (reference sequence). This chain's CDR3 is CSAPSGALPEAFF. The DNA for the CDR3 is TGCAGTGCCCCTAGTGGGGCCCTCCCTGAAGCTTTCTTT.

This chain joins TRBV29-1 and TRBJ1-1; D is undetermined. The CDR3 is made up of 13 amino acids. Germline CDR1 and CDR2: SQVTM and ANQGSEA. V was cut by 0 bases and J by 1 base, with 6 bases left in between. The CDR3 sequence: CSVEETENTEAFF. CDR3 nucleotides: TGCAGCGTTGAAGAAACCGAGAACACTGAAGCTTTCTTT.

The chain recombines TRBV7-6 with TRBJ2-5; 9 bases fit TRBD1. V dropped 7 bases and J dropped 5; count of bases not matched to a gene: 17. CDR3 length equals 17 residues. Germline CDR1 is SGHVS and CDR2 is FNYEAQ. DNA of the CDR3: TGTGCCAGCAACCTACCGTGGGGACAGGGATCAGGCGAGACCCAGTACTTC. It codes for CASNLPWGQGSGETQYF.

As concerns this clonotype: With a much larger clone just one base away, this may be a read error. The conserved phenylalanine or tryptophan normally closing the CDR3 is absent here, so this likely arose from a read error. The chain employs TRBV7-2 and TRBJ1-3; perhaps TRBD1 as D (5 bases). V dropped 5 bases and J dropped 2 bases, with 10 bases sitting between them. CDR3 size: 14 residues. Per germline, CDR1 SGHTA and CDR2 FQGNSA. The CDR3 DNA sequence: TGTGCCAGCAGCCCCCAGGGTACTGGAAACACCATATATTCT. The encoded protein is CASSPQGTGNTIYS.

The CDR3 nucleotides are TGTGCCAGCAGTTTCGGGCAGGCAGGCAATCAGCCCCAGCATTTT. Translating it yields CASSFGQAGNQPQHF. The chain employs TRBV12-3 or TRBV12-4 and TRBJ1-5; D is unresolved. V was clipped by 3 bases and J by 2 bases, with 11 bases between them. The CDR3 is 15 residues long.

This clonotype was picked up many times. The chain is built from TRBV6-6 and TRBJ1-1; possibly TRBD1 for D (5 bases). The germline gives CDR1 MNHNY, CDR2 SVGAGI (reference sequence). The CDR3 totals 13 residues. Trimming removed 7 bases at V and 1 base at J, with 10 bases between. CDR3 loop: CASKGTGNTEAFF. Here the CDR3 DNA reads TGTGCCAGCAAGGGAACAGGGAACACTGAAGCTTTCTTT.

CDR3 nucleotides: TGTGCCAGCAGTTCCCGGACAGGGGCGCCCTACGAGCAGTACTTC. It yields the protein CASSSRTGAPYEQYF. The chain employs TRBV28 and TRBJ2-7; TRBD1 matches 9 bases. This CDR3 contains 15 residues. Unmatched junction bases numbered 6, after V lost 4 bases and J lost 2 bases. Germline assignment: CDR1 MDHEN and CDR2 SYDVKM.

The chain couples TRBV7-3 to TRBJ1-1; 8 positions match TRBD1. CDR3 size: 13 residues. J lost 1 base, V lost 8 bases, and 3 bases had no gene match. The germline V gene encodes CDR1 SGHTA and CDR2 FQGTGA. CDR3 sequence reads: CASGQGPNTEAFF. The CDR3 coding sequence is TGTGCCAGCGGACAGGGACCGAACACTGAAGCTTTCTTT.